The sequence of this TCR beta chain was determined in a study of T cells in Graves' hyperthyroidism and ophthalmopathy. The investigators amplified TCR beta CDR3 regions from RNA transcripts. HTBI primers were the set used in a first-round RT-PCR of the TCR CDR3. TCRdb re-called the multiplex PCR reads through MiXCR, storing one row per CDR3 protein. The sample carries around 600,000 distinct CDR3 sequences, 16% recorded once. CDR1 SGHVS and CDR2 FQNEAQ come from the germline V gene. V dropped 2 bases and J dropped 2 bases, with 10 bases sitting between them. This CDR3 has 15 amino acids. The V gene is TRBV7-8, the J gene TRBJ2-1, with D possibly TRBD1 on 5 matching bases. This receptor was identified in a woman aged 40 to 50 with Graves' ophthalmopathy. Sequencing input: blood. CDR3 DNA sequence: TGTGCCAGCAGCTTACCGCAGGGAACCTACAATGAGCAGTTCTTC. This gives the protein CASSLPQGTYNEQFF. Variable domain in full (rest from reference TRBV7-8 and TRBJ2-1): GAGVSQSPRYKVAKRGQDVALRCDPISGHVSLFWYQQALGQGPEFLTYFQNEAQLDKSGLPSDRFFAERPEGSVSTLKIQRTQQEDSAVYLCASSLPQGTYNEQFFGPGTRLTVL.